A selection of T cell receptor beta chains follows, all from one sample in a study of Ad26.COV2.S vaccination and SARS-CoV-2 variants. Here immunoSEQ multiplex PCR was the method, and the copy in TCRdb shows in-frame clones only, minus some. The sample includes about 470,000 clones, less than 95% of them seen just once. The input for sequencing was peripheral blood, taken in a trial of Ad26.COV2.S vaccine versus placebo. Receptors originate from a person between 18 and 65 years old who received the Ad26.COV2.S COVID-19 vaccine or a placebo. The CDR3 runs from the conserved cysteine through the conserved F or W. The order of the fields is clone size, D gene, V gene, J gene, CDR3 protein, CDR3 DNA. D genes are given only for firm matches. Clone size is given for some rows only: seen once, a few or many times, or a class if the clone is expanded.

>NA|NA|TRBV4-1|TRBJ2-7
CASSQVGVYEQYF
TGCGCCAGCAGCCAAGTAGGAGTCTACGAGCAGTACTTC
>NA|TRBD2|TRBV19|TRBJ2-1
CASTLGPAGNEQFF
TGTGCCAGTACCCTCGGGCCAGCGGGAAATGAGCAGTTCTTC
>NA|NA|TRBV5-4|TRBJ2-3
CASSSLSPTDTQYF
TGTGCCAGCAGCTCCCTGAGCCCCACAGATACGCAGTATTTT
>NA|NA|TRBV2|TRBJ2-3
CASRPDGARSTDTQYF
TGTGCCAGCAGACCGGACGGGGCGAGAAGCACAGATACGCAGTATTTT
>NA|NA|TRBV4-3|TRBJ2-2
CASSQVGGTGELFF
TGCGCCAGCAGCCAAGTAGGCGGGACCGGGGAGCTGTTTTTT
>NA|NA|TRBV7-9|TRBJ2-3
CASSRRGFPDTQYF
TGTGCCAGCAGCCGGAGGGGGTTTCCAGATACGCAGTATTTT
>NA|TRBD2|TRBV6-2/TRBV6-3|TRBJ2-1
CASSPSSGSSYNEQFF
TGTGCCAGCAGCCCCAGTAGCGGGAGCTCCTACAATGAGCAGTTCTTC
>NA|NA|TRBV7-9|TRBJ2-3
CASQAGYTDTQYF
TGTGCCAGCCAAGCCGGATACACAGATACGCAGTATTTT
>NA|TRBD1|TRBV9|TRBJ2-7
CASSARTGGYEQYF
TGTGCCAGCAGCGCCCGGACAGGGGGCTACGAGCAGTACTTC
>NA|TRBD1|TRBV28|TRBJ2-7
CASRPTLGTGKSYEQYF
TGTGCCAGCAGGCCGACCCTCGGGACAGGGAAATCCTACGAGCAGTACTTC
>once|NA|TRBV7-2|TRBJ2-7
CASSLGFQGNEQYF
TGTGCCAGCAGCTTAGGCTTCCAGGGCAACGAGCAGTACTTC
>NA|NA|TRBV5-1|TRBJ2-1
CASSLGIPSSYNEQFF
TGCGCCAGCAGCTTGGGGATACCAAGCTCCTACAATGAGCAGTTCTTC
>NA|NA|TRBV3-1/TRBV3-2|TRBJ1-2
CASCKGVGPASNYGYTF
TGTGCCAGCTGTAAGGGGGTCGGCCCGGCTTCTAACTATGGCTACACCTTC
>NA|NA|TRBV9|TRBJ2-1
CASSVVRGPYNEQFF
TGTGCCAGCAGCGTAGTCCGAGGGCCCTACAATGAGCAGTTCTTC
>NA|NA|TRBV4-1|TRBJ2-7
CASSQDERVVSYEQYF
TGCGCCAGCAGCCAAGATGAGCGCGTCGTTTCCTACGAGCAGTACTTC
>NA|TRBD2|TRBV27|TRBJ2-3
CASSLSPSGFSTDTQYF
TGTGCCAGCAGTTTATCTCCTAGCGGATTTAGCACAGATACGCAGTATTTT
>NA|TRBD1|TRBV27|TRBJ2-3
CASSPARTGGWTDTQYF
TGTGCCAGCAGTCCAGCCCGGACAGGGGGGTGGACAGATACGCAGTATTTT
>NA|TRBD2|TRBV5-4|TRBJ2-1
CASSRPTSGSSRVF
TGTGCCAGCAGCCGTCCGACTAGCGGGAGTAGTAGAGTCTTC
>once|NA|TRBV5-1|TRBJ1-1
CASSLEGTPEAFF
TGCGCCAGCAGCTTGGAGGGGACCCCTGAAGCTTTCTTT
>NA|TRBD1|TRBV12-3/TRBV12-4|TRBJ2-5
CASSPDRVGTQYF
TGTGCCAGCAGTCCCGACAGGGTCGGGACCCAGTACTTC
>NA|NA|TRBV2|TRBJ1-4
CASRGDGKLFF
TGTGCCAGCAGGGGGGACGGAAAACTGTTTTTT
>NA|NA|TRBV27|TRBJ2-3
CASSLSGADTDTQYF
TGTGCCAGCAGTTTATCCGGGGCGGACACAGATACGCAGTATTTT
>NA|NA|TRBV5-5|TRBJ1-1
CASSRVGGFTEAFF
TGTGCCAGCAGCCGGGTCGGGGGGTTCACTGAAGCTTTCTTT
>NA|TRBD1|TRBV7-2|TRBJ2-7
CASSLRTNRGDEQYF
TGTGCCAGCAGCTTGCGGACTAACAGGGGGGACGAGCAGTACTTC
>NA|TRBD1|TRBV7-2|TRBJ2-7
CASRIRDSSYEQYF
TGTGCCAGCAGGATCCGGGACAGCTCCTACGAGCAGTACTTC